The subject of this entry is one TCR beta chain. Its antigen is unidentified. This entry comes from a study of T cells in Graves' hyperthyroidism and ophthalmopathy. Whole-study results and caveats: Blood also carried most thyroid clonotypes expanded above 0.001.

J gave up 5 bases and V 5 bases, and 8 bases lay outside the gene matches. The CDR3 covers 14 residues. Germline-derived CDR1 and CDR2 are SEHNR and FQNEAQ (reference sequence). Each diagnosis was grounded in clinical symptoms, serum thyroxine and TRAb, thyroid ultrasound, and orbital computed tomography. This blood was taken when hyperthyroidism was first diagnosed, before any ophthalmopathy symptoms existed. Isolation of PBMCs was performed on 8.5 to 10 ml fresh peripheral blood. RNA transcripts yielded amplified TCR beta CDR3 regions. First-round RT-PCR of the TCR CDR3 relied on the HTBI primer set. TCRdb analysed the multiplex PCR reads with MiXCR anew, one entry per CDR3 protein. The sample shows 690,000 or so distinct CDR3 sequences, roughly 20% of them seen only once.

Sequenced sample: blood. V gene TRBV7-9 combines with J gene TRBJ2-7, with 8 positions matching TRBD1. This receptor was obtained from a woman between 50 and 59 years old with Graves' hyperthyroidism that later progressed to Graves' ophthalmopathy. The CDR3 DNA reads TGTGCCAGCAGCCCCCGGGACAGGCCGGACGAGCAGTACTTC. Its protein product is CASSPRDRPDEQYF.